A single sample gave rise to the 20 T cell receptor beta chains below, sequenced in a study of technical replicates of blood from a few donors. Some clones are missing from TCRdb's copy, which holds only in-frame ones; the method was immunoSEQ multiplex PCR. This table has about 88,000 clones, roughly 93% appearing once. Sequencing was done on a sample of T cells isolated from PBMCs. The receptors were sampled from a human donor in good health.

The V and J genes are TRBV19 and TRBJ2-2; the match to TRBD2 covers 8 bases. Germline V gene lookup returns CDR1 LNHDA and CDR2 SQIVND (reference sequence). The CDR3 has 15 residues. V dropped 4 bases and J dropped 3; count of bases not matched to a gene: 4. CDR3 region: CASSKAGGDTGELFF. CDR3 bases: TGTGCCAGTAGTAAGGCGGGGGGCGACACCGGGGAGCTGTTTTTT. The full variable domain, its missing parts supplied by reference TRBV19 and TRBJ2-2, is DGGITQSPKYLFRKEGQNVTLSCEQNLNHDAMYWYRQDPGQGLRLIYYSQIVNDFQKGDIAEGYSVSREKKESFPLTVTSAQKNPTAFYLCASSKAGGDTGELFFGEGSRLTVL.

This clone came up once. This rearrangement joins TRBV28 to TRBJ1-1; D may be TRBD1 (5 bases). CDR1 is MDHEN, CDR2 SYDVKM, per germline. This CDR3 has 16 residues. V was shortened by 4 bases and J by 6 bases, with 21 bases between the two germline ends. As DNA, the CDR3 is TGTGCCAGCAGTTCCGGGGGGGGGATAACGGGTGCTGAAGCTTTCTTT. Amino acid sequence: CASSSGGGITGAEAFF.

The table lists this clone with a count of one. V is TRBV7-9 and J is TRBJ1-1; no reliable D call. The V gene lost 9 bases and the J gene lost 1 base, with 6 bases spanning the gap. The CDR3 sequence is 11 residues long. Germline lookup yields CDR1 SEHNR and CDR2 FQNEAQ (reference sequence). CDR3 coding DNA: TGTGCCAGTGGAGGGAACACTGAAGCTTTCTTT. This gives the protein CASGGNTEAFF.

The rearrangement uses TRBV7-6 and TRBJ2-5; the D gene is possibly TRBD2 (7 bases). Germline-derived CDR1 and CDR2 are SGHVS and FNYEAQ. The ends were cut back, 5 bases at V and 2 bases at J, with 18 bases in the middle. The CDR3 runs 16 residues. As DNA, the CDR3 is TGTGCCAGCAGCAGCGGGGCAGCCCAGGGGCAAGAGACCCAGTACTTC. Amino acids: CASSSGAAQGQETQYF. Supplemented by reference TRBV7-6 and TRBJ2-5, the full variable domain reads GAGVSQSPRYKVTKRGQDVALRCDPISGHVSLYWYRQALGQGPEFLTYFNYEAQQDKSGLPNDRFSAERPEGSISTLTIQRTEQRDSAMYRCASSSGAAQGQETQYFGPGTRLLVL.

CDR3 residues: CASSLDAQGNSPLHF. In nucleotides, the CDR3 is TGCGCCAGCAGCTTGGATGCACAGGGAAATTCACCCCTCCACTTT. V gene TRBV5-1 combines with J gene TRBJ1-6, with a possible D match to TRBD1 (6 bases). Looked up from germline, CDR1 is SGHRS and CDR2 is YFSETQ. The CDR3 totals 15 residues. V shed 0 bases and J shed 7 bases, with 11 bases lying between them.

The rearrangement links TRBV5-4 to TRBJ1-2; D is unclear. The CDR3 has 16 amino acids. Trimming pared 4 bases from V and 4 bases from J, leaving 20 bases between. Germline V gene lookup returns CDR1 SGHNT and CDR2 YYREEE (reference sequence). The chain's CDR3 is CASSLSGGSSGYGYTF. The CDR3 region has the DNA TGTGCCAGCAGCCTTAGCGGTGGGAGCAGTGGCTATGGCTACACCTTC.

V gene TRBV11-3 combines with J gene TRBJ2-2; D might be TRBD2 (6 bases). Germline-derived CDR1 and CDR2 are SGHNT and YENEEA. This CDR3 spans 15 amino acids. With 3 bases removed from V and 5 bases from J, the gap between germline ends came to 13 bases. This CDR3 reads CASSFGGPKTGELFF. CDR3 in DNA: TGTGCCAGCAGCTTCGGAGGGCCCAAAACCGGGGAGCTGTTTTTT.

This chain links TRBV18 with TRBJ2-5, with unresolved D. Between the trimmed V and J ends, which lost 0 bases and 5 bases, there was a span of 4 bases. This CDR3 is built from 12 residues. Germline V gene data show CDR1 as KGHSH and CDR2 as LQKENI. CDR3 bases: TGTGCCAGCTCACCACCCTTGGAGACCCAGTACTTC. Protein product: CASSPPLETQYF.

The genes are TRBV4-1 and TRBJ2-1, with D possibly TRBD2 on 7 matching bases. The V end was cut by 3 bases, the J end by 6 bases, with 18 bases between. The CDR3 length is 16 residues. CDR1 is MGHRA, CDR2 YSYEKL, per germline. CDR3: CASSQLTGSSGNEQFF. The CDR3 nucleotides read TGCGCCAGCAGCCAGTTAACAGGGTCTAGCGGCAATGAGCAGTTCTTC.

The J gene is TRBJ2-3, the V gene TRBV7-9; D uncertain. CDR1 SEHNR and CDR2 FQNEAQ come from the germline V gene (reference sequence). The CDR3 is made up of 15 amino acids. V was clipped by 0 bases and J by 0 bases, with 7 bases between them. Written as DNA, the CDR3 is TGTGCCAGCAGCTTAGCGGAGCCAAGCACAGATACGCAGTATTTT. Translating it yields CASSLAEPSTDTQYF.

The chain uses TRBV6-1 and TRBJ1-2; 9 nucleotides align to TRBD1. The CDR3 sequence is 14 residues long. Germline V CDR1 and CDR2: MNHNS, SASEGT. The ends lost 5 bases at V and 5 bases at J; junction bases unmatched: 6. The CDR3 region has the DNA TGTGCCAGCAGTCCCGTACAGGGGGCATATGGCTACACCTTC. This translates into CASSPVQGAYGYTF.

The chain has TRBV6-5 and TRBJ2-5, with D tentatively TRBD1 (6 bases). Germline V gene sequence: CDR1 MNHEY, CDR2 SVGAGI. The CDR3 runs to 13 residues. V lost 8 bases and J lost 5, with 15 bases in between. CDR3 amino acids: CASAGQYGETQYF. CDR3 nucleotide sequence: TGTGCCAGCGCTGGACAGTATGGGGAGACCCAGTACTTC.

The chain has TRBV13 and TRBJ2-7, with a tentative D call TRBD2 (6 bases). Germline-derived CDR1 and CDR2 are PRHDT and FYEKMQ (reference sequence). This CDR3 is 14 amino acids long. Trimming took 4 bases from V and 4 from J, leaving 14 bases between them. CDR3 DNA sequence: TGTGCCAGCAGCTCGGCGGGAAGGGTGTACGAGCAGTACTTC. It is translated as CASSSAGRVYEQYF.

Here the CDR3 DNA reads TGTGCCAGCAGTTACAAGACTAGCGGGAGGTCCCCCTCCTACGAGCAGTACTTC. Its translation is CASSYKTSGRSPSYEQYF. The chain couples TRBV28 to TRBJ2-7, with 13 bases lining up with TRBD2. Germline CDR1 MDHEN, CDR2 SYDVKM. The CDR3 has 18 residues. Germline trimming cut 4 bases from V and 0 bases from J; bases unmatched to any gene: 9.

The CDR3 protein is CASSQFSTSGILSYEQYF. In DNA form, the CDR3 reads TGTGCCAGCAGTCAATTCTCGACTAGCGGGATACTCTCCTACGAGCAGTACTTC. The rearrangement links TRBV27 to TRBJ2-7; 11 bases match TRBD2. CDR3 size: 18 residues. V gave up 5 bases and J gave up 0 bases; unmatched junction bases: 12. The germline V gene encodes CDR1 MNHEY and CDR2 SMNVEV (reference sequence).

This chain joins TRBV11-3 and TRBJ2-3, with D possibly matching TRBD2 (6 bases). This CDR3 is built from 15 residues. Germline V CDR1 and CDR2: SGHNT, YENEEA. V shed 3 bases and J shed 0 bases, with 10 bases lying between them. The CDR3 DNA is TGTGCCAGCAGCTTTCTAGGGACTAGCACAGATACGCAGTATTTT. Its translation: CASSFLGTSTDTQYF.

This chain uses TRBV19 with TRBJ1-4; D is perhaps TRBD1 (5 bases). Germline-derived CDR1 and CDR2 are LNHDA and SQIVND (reference sequence). The CDR3 totals 16 residues. Deletions cut 6 bases from V and 8 bases from J, with 22 bases between. The CDR3 DNA reads as TGTGCCAGTAGCTCTACTACAGGAATCGTCGAGGAAAAACTGTTTTTT. It is translated as CASSSTTGIVEEKLFF.

The V gene is TRBV4-2, the J gene TRBJ1-2; D is unclear. Trimming removed 0 bases at V and 4 bases at J, with 12 bases between. Germline values: CDR1 LGHNA, CDR2 YNFKEQ. The CDR3 sequence is 15 residues long. DNA of the CDR3: TGTGCCAGCAGCCAAGACGAACGGGAGACCTATGGCTACACCTTC. Its translation: CASSQDERETYGYTF.

The V call is TRBV5-1, the J call TRBJ1-4, with TRBD1 matching 9 bases. The CDR3 is 15 residues long. Germline-derived CDR1 and CDR2 are SGHRS and YFSETQ. After removal of 4 bases from V and 8 bases from J, the junction contained 9 bases not matched to a gene. The CDR3 loop is CASSVSGTGKEKLFF. CDR3 in DNA: TGCGCCAGCAGCGTATCTGGGACAGGGAAAGAAAAACTGTTTTTT.

The chain carries TRBV2 and TRBJ2-2, with 7 positions matching TRBD1. With 3 bases clipped from V and 4 bases from J, the junction kept 8 bases outside the gene matches. The CDR3 totals 16 residues. Germline V CDR1 and CDR2: SNHLY, FYNNEI. The CDR3 nucleotides read TGTGCCAGCAGTGATAGACAGGGCCTTAGCACCGGGGAGCTGTTTTTT. Translated, it gives CASSDRQGLSTGELFF.